Below, 17 T cell receptor beta chains from the same sample are listed, as sequenced in a study of somatic mutations in cytotoxic T cells in rheumatoid arthritis. Profiled with immunoSEQ multiplex PCR; TCRdb holds only in-frame clones, not every one. The top ten hold roughly 27% of the sample, which has about 18,000 clones, about three quarters seen once. Material for sequencing was CD8+ T cells sorted from blood. These receptors were collected from an adult with rheumatoid arthritis.

The chain has TRBV10-2 and TRBJ2-5; D ambiguous. This CDR3 is 13 amino acids long. Trimming left V 0 bases short and J 1 base short, with 3 bases between. Per germline, CDR1 WSHSY and CDR2 SAAADI. The CDR3 loop is CASSESFQETQYF. CDR3 nucleotide sequence: TGCGCCAGCAGTGAGTCGTTCCAAGAGACCCAGTACTTC.

This chain connects TRBV7-9 to TRBJ2-5, with 7 bases fitting TRBD1. Trimming cost V 6 bases and J 1 base; bases outside gene matches: 5. This CDR3 has 14 residues. Germline V CDR1 and CDR2: SEHNR, FQNEAQ (reference sequence). The CDR3 is CASRSRDSQETQYF. The CDR3 bases are TGTGCCAGCAGAAGCCGGGACAGCCAAGAGACCCAGTACTTC. The variable domain in full, with the rest retrieved from reference TRBV7-9 and TRBJ2-5, is DTGVSQNPRHKITKRGQNVTFRCDPISEHNRLYWYRQTLGQGPEFLTYFQNEAQLEKSRLLSDRFSAERPKGSFSTLEIQRTEQGDSAMYLCASRSRDSQETQYFGPGTRLLVL.

The CDR3, as DNA: TGTGCCAGCAGCGTAGGGGGGGCCGACAATGAGCAGTTCTTC. Residues: CASSVGGADNEQFF. The gene calls are TRBV9 and TRBJ2-1; the D call may be TRBD1 or TRBD2 (6 bases each). CDR3 length: 14 residues. Trimming shortened V by 0 bases and J by 5 bases, and 9 bases separated the two germline ends. Germline CDR1 SGDLS, CDR2 YYNGEE.

The chain is built from TRBV11-2 and TRBJ1-1; D uncertain. The germline V gene has CDR1 SGHAT and CDR2 FQNNGV. V was trimmed by 2 bases and J by 4 bases, leaving 26 bases between them. This CDR3 region has 19 residues. As DNA, the CDR3 is TGTGCCAGCAGCTTATCCCACCCCGATAGGCGGCAGCTGACCACTGAAGCTTTCTTT. It yields the protein CASSLSHPDRRQLTTEAFF.

This sequence joins TRBV9 and TRBJ2-7; tentatively, D is TRBD2 (5 bases). Germline CDR1 reads SGDLS; CDR2 reads YYNGEE. This CDR3 has 14 residues. Trimming shortened V by 2 bases and J by 2 bases, and 11 bases separated the two germline ends. The CDR3 DNA sequence: TGTGCCAGCAGCGTCGGAGGAGATGCCTACGAGCAGTACTTC. Amino acids: CASSVGGDAYEQYF.

This clone was counted a few times. The rearrangement links TRBV15 to TRBJ2-1; 12 positions match TRBD2. CDR3 length: 15 amino acids. The V gene end was trimmed by 4 bases and the J gene end by 8 bases; junction bases not matched to a gene: 6. From germline, CDR1 is LNHNV and CDR2 YYDKDF (reference sequence). The CDR3 loop is CATSTPSGRAYEQFF. CDR3 DNA: TGTGCCACCAGCACACCTAGCGGGAGGGCCTATGAGCAGTTCTTC.

The V and J genes are TRBV5-1 and TRBJ2-3, with 9 bases matching TRBD2. The V gene end was trimmed by 4 bases and the J gene end by 6 bases; junction bases not matched to a gene: 12. Germline V gene lookup returns CDR1 SGHRS and CDR2 YFSETQ. The CDR3 spans 16 residues. The CDR3, as DNA: TGCGCCAGCAGCCCGCCGGGACTAGCAACGGAGGATACGCAGTATTTT. It specifies CASSPPGLATEDTQYF.

J is TRBJ1-1 and V is TRBV5-6; D not certain. The CDR3 loop spans 11 amino acids. CDR1 is SGHDT, CDR2 YYEEEE, per germline. V was pared by 2 bases and J by 4 bases, with 3 bases between. CDR3 sequence: CASSFGTEAFF. CDR3 nucleotides: TGTGCCAGCAGCTTCGGCACTGAAGCTTTCTTT.

The V call is TRBV29-1, the J call TRBJ2-2; D is unclear. V lost 4 bases to trimming and J lost 4 bases, with 16 bases between them. The CDR3 sequence is 15 residues long. CDR1 and CDR2 from the germline V gene are SQVTM and ANQGSEA. The DNA of the CDR3 is TGCAGCGTTGCTATGGACGCCCTTTCCACCGGGGAGCTGTTTTTT. The encoded protein is CSVAMDALSTGELFF.

The rearrangement joins TRBV4-2 to TRBJ2-3, with 8 bases matching TRBD2. The CDR3 has 16 amino acids. Germline trimming cut 4 bases from V and 4 bases from J; bases unmatched to any gene: 10. CDR1 is LGHNA and CDR2 is YNFKEQ in the germline V gene. In nucleotides, the CDR3 is TGTGCCAGCAGCCGCGCCGGGGGGGCCGGCGCAGATACGCAGTATTTT. Its translation: CASSRAGGAGADTQYF.

The chain carries TRBV6-1 and TRBJ2-5; D possibly corresponds to TRBD2 (5 bases). The germline gives CDR1 MNHNS, CDR2 SASEGT. Between the trimmed V and J ends, which lost 1 base and 5 bases, there was a span of 11 bases. This CDR3 has 14 amino acids. The CDR3 sequence is CASSEVVPGETQYF. The CDR3 nucleotides read TGTGCCAGCAGTGAAGTTGTCCCGGGGGAGACCCAGTACTTC.

This rearrangement joins TRBV10-2 to TRBJ2-1, with 10 bases identical to TRBD1. The germline V gene encodes CDR1 WSHSY and CDR2 SAAADI. There are 15 residues in the CDR3. Trimming removed 3 bases from V and 5 bases from J; junction bases left unmatched: 4. CDR3 in DNA: TGCGCCAGCAGTGACCTCGGGACAGGGGACAATGAGCAGTTCTTC. It is translated as CASSDLGTGDNEQFF.

The V gene is TRBV29-1, the J gene TRBJ2-5; 7 bases agree with TRBD2. The CDR3 sequence is 14 residues long. Germline loops: CDR1 SQVTM, CDR2 ANQGSEA. V shed 3 bases, J shed 0 bases, and the junction held 4 bases outside the gene matches. For the CDR3, the DNA is TGCAGCGTTGAGAGCGGGACCGACCAAGAGACCCAGTACTTC. Translating it yields CSVESGTDQETQYF.

The V call is TRBV7-8, the J call TRBJ1-1, with D possibly being TRBD1 (5 bases). V gave up 1 base and J gave up 3 bases, with 12 bases separating them. Per germline, CDR1 SGHVS and CDR2 FQNEAQ. This CDR3 contains 15 residues. The CDR3: CASSLGGRGDTEAFF. In DNA, the CDR3 is TGTGCCAGCAGCTTAGGGGGGAGGGGTGACACTGAAGCTTTCTTT.

The chain uses TRBV15 and TRBJ2-5; D possibly matches TRBD1 or TRBD2 (5 bases each). The ends were cut back, 0 bases at V and 3 bases at J, with 23 bases in the middle. The germline V gene has CDR1 LNHNV and CDR2 YYDKDF (reference sequence). The CDR3 is 19 residues long. The DNA of the CDR3 is TGTGCCACCAGCAGAGATTTAACAGGCGAGGGATCCATGGAAGAGACCCAGTACTTC. Translating it yields CATSRDLTGEGSMEETQYF.

J is TRBJ2-5 and V is TRBV7-2, with a tentative D call TRBD2 (6 bases). This CDR3 has 15 amino acids. Trimming pared 6 bases from V and 2 bases from J, leaving 16 bases between. The germline gives CDR1 SGHTA, CDR2 FQGNSA. Here the CDR3 DNA reads TGTGCCAGCAGACCCCCCGGGACTCCACAAGAGACCCAGTACTTC. Protein product: CASRPPGTPQETQYF.

The genes are TRBV4-1 and TRBJ2-1; the D is unclear. CDR3 size: 12 residues. Deletions cut 6 bases from V and 6 bases from J, with 9 bases between. Germline CDR1 is MGHRA and CDR2 is YSYEKL. CDR3 coding DNA: TGCGCCAGCAGTCGAACTACCAATGAGCAGTTCTTC. Its protein is CASSRTTNEQFF.